These 18 T cell receptor beta chains were all obtained from the same sample, sequenced in a study of shared clonotypes between healthy human individuals. Profiled with immunoSEQ multiplex PCR; TCRdb holds only in-frame clones, not every one. Altogether around 610,000 clones are present, 96% being singletons, with the ten largest covering 0.11%. CD45RO-negative CD8 cells positively selected for CCR7 made up the naive population, which excluded terminally differentiated effector memory CD45RA+ cells. Sequencing input: naive CD8+ T cells sorted from blood. The receptors stem from a woman aged 25 to 39 in good health.

The CDR3 region is CASSQGVATGRYEQYF. The CDR3 bases are TGTGCCAGCAGCCAAGGCGTGGCGACAGGGCGATACGAGCAGTACTTC. V is TRBV14 and J is TRBJ2-7, with 7 bases identical to TRBD1. This CDR3 comprises 16 residues. The J segment lost 4 bases and the V segment lost 1 base, leaving 10 bases of the junction unmatched. Germline V lookup: CDR1 SGHDN, CDR2 FVKESK.

This clone was detected only once. The chain combines TRBV5-8 with TRBJ1-2; no definite D call. V lost 0 bases and J 6 bases, leaving 12 bases between the germline ends. Per germline, CDR1 SGHTS and CDR2 YDEGEE. The CDR3 length is 14 residues. The CDR3 loop is CASSLEAFSNGYTF. The CDR3 DNA is TGTGCCAGCAGCTTGGAGGCCTTTTCGAATGGCTACACCTTC. Full variable domain (remainder filled in from reference TRBV5-8 and TRBJ1-2): EAGVTQSPTHLIKTRGQQATLRCSPISGHTSVYWYQQALGLGLQFLLWYDEGEERNRGNFPPRFSGRQFPNYSSELNVNALELEDSALYLCASSLEAFSNGYTFGSGTRLTVV.

This rearrangement joins TRBV28 to TRBJ2-1; D is uncertain. This CDR3 is 16 amino acids long. Germline loops: CDR1 MDHEN, CDR2 SYDVKM. The ends were cut back, 4 bases at V and 4 bases at J, with 17 bases in the middle. The CDR3 region has the DNA TGTGCCAGCAGTTCCGCATGGCGGACGTTATACAATGAGCAGTTCTTC. This gives the protein CASSSAWRTLYNEQFF.

The chain has TRBV19 and TRBJ2-6, with 7 bases identical to TRBD1. V dropped 5 bases and J dropped 3; count of bases not matched to a gene: 10. Germline values: CDR1 LNHDA, CDR2 SQIVND (reference sequence). The CDR3 totals 17 residues. The CDR3 here is CASSAYRGLIGANVLTF. The CDR3, as DNA: TGTGCCAGTAGTGCATACAGGGGTTTAATTGGGGCCAACGTCCTGACTTTC.

This chain connects TRBV19 to TRBJ2-2, with unresolved D. From germline, CDR1 is LNHDA and CDR2 SQIVND (reference sequence). The CDR3 is 14 amino acids. The germline V and J ends were trimmed by 3 bases and 0 bases, with 5 bases remaining between them. The DNA of the CDR3 is TGTGCCAGTAGTATCACCACGAACACCGGGGAGCTGTTTTTT. Translation: CASSITTNTGELFF.

A note on this clone: This specimen includes other DNA sequences encoding the same CDR3. The V gene is TRBV5-4, the J gene TRBJ1-1; 7 bases match TRBD1. The germline gives CDR1 SGHNT, CDR2 YYREEE (reference sequence). Trimming removed 0 bases from V and 2 bases from J; junction bases left unmatched: 1. The CDR3 runs 14 residues. Here the CDR3 DNA reads TGTGCCAGCAGCTTGGGAGGGGGCAACACTGAAGCTTTCTTT. Encoded protein: CASSLGGGNTEAFF.

This chain links TRBV29-1 with TRBJ2-5, with 8 nucleotides matching TRBD1. The DNA end is more similar to TRBJ2-7, so the J call may be wrong. The CDR3 has 14 amino acids. CDR1 and CDR2 from the germline V gene are SQVTM and ANQGSEA. CDR3 protein: CSVPGQESSYEQYF. The CDR3 DNA follows: TGCAGCGTTCCGGGACAGGAGAGCTCCTACGAGCAGTACTTC.

The sample holds one count of this clone. The genes are TRBV11-3 and TRBJ2-7, with a possible D match to TRBD2 (6 bases). Trimming stripped 6 bases from V and 6 bases from J, with 18 bases between. Germline CDR1 and CDR2: SGHNT and YENEEA. The CDR3 is 14 residues long. This CDR3 is CASSTLGGLGEQYF. The CDR3, as DNA: TGTGCCAGCAGTACATTGGGGGGATTGGGCGAGCAGTACTTC.

The chain carries TRBV18 and TRBJ2-7; D might be TRBD1 or TRBD2, each matching 5 bases. Trimming pared 3 bases from V and 1 base from J, leaving 10 bases between. The CDR3 contains 14 residues. Germline V lookup: CDR1 KGHSH, CDR2 LQKENI. The CDR3 spells CASSPTGGSYEQYF. As DNA, the CDR3 is TGTGCCAGCTCACCCACAGGAGGATCCTACGAGCAGTACTTC. The complete variable domain, with remaining parts taken from reference TRBV18 and TRBJ2-7, reads NAGVMQNPRHLVRRRGQEARLRCSPMKGHSHVYWYRQLPEEGLKFMVYLQKENIIDESGMPKERFSAEFPKEGPSILRIQQVVRGDSAAYFCASSPTGGSYEQYFGPGTRLTVT.

The chain uses TRBV29-1 and TRBJ2-3; D might be TRBD1 or TRBD2, each matching 5 bases. This CDR3 spans 16 amino acids. The germline CDR1 and CDR2 sequences are SQVTM and ANQGSEA. The V end was cut by 3 bases, the J end by 3 bases, with 19 bases between. The CDR3 region is CSVEWRRQGRTDTQYF. CDR3 bases: TGCAGCGTTGAGTGGAGGAGGCAGGGAAGAACAGATACGCAGTATTTT.

V usage is TRBV4-1 and J usage is TRBJ2-7, with D unclear. With 1 base removed from V and 3 bases from J, the gap between germline ends came to 16 bases. Per germline, CDR1 MGHRA and CDR2 YSYEKL. The CDR3 has 16 residues. CDR3 loop: CASSQVGWMRGYEQYF. As DNA, the CDR3 is TGCGCCAGCAGCCAAGTGGGGTGGATGCGCGGCTACGAGCAGTACTTC.

The chain combines TRBV29-1 with TRBJ2-7; 10 nucleotides align to TRBD1. This CDR3 comprises 15 residues. V shed 1 base, J shed 3 bases, and the junction held 6 bases outside the gene matches. CDR1 and CDR2 (germline): SQVTM, ANQGSEA. CDR3 in amino acids: CSVEGLGQGVYEQYF. In DNA form, the CDR3 reads TGCAGCGTTGAAGGGTTAGGACAGGGGGTCTACGAGCAGTACTTC.

The chain uses TRBV7-8 and TRBJ2-7; D is possibly TRBD1 (5 bases). Germline values: CDR1 SGHVS, CDR2 FQNEAQ. The CDR3 extends over 16 amino acids. Trimming pared 5 bases from V and 3 bases from J, leaving 20 bases between. The CDR3 nucleotides are TGTGCCAGCAGCCCCCATTTGATTGGGGCCTACTACGAGCAGTACTTC. Protein: CASSPHLIGAYYEQYF.

The chain employs TRBV7-3 and TRBJ2-2, with TRBD1 matching 9 bases. This CDR3 is built from 15 residues. V lost 4 bases and J lost 7; bases outside the gene matches: 7. In germline, CDR1 is SGHTA, CDR2 FQGTGA. The CDR3 DNA is TGTGCCAGCAGCTCCCGGGACAGGGAGGGCGGGGAGCTGTTTTTT. Translating gives CASSSRDREGGELFF. Looking up the rest from reference TRBV7-3 and TRBJ2-2 gives the full variable domain: GAGVSQTPSNKVTEKGKYVELRCDPISGHTALYWYRQSLGQGPEFLIYFQGTGAADDSGLPNDRFFAVRPEGSVSTLKIQRTERGDSAVYLCASSSRDREGGELFFGEGSRLTVL.

This clone was counted once. This chain uses TRBV28 with TRBJ2-3; 11 bases match TRBD2. Germline assignment: CDR1 MDHEN and CDR2 SYDVKM. CDR3 size: 15 residues. J was trimmed by 7 bases and V by 6 bases; bases with no gene match: 9. CDR3 in amino acids: CASSISGRAVNTQYF. The CDR3 DNA reads TGTGCCAGCAGCATTAGCGGGAGGGCCGTTAATACGCAGTATTTT. Together with reference TRBV28 and TRBJ2-3, the CDR3 gives the full variable domain: DVKVTQSSRYLVKRTGEKVFLECVQDMDHENMFWYRQDPGLGLRLIYFSYDVKMKEKGDIPEGYSVSREKKERFSLILESASTNQTSMYLCASSISGRAVNTQYFGPGTRLTVL.

V is TRBV7-2 and J is TRBJ2-7; D unclear. CDR1 and CDR2 (germline): SGHTA, FQGNSA. Trimming removed 1 base at V and 2 bases at J, with 6 bases between. The length of the CDR3 is 13 residues. For the CDR3, the DNA is TGTGCCAGCAGCTTAGACTTCACCTACGAGCAGTACTTC. It translates to CASSLDFTYEQYF.

The table lists this clone with a count of one. This chain connects TRBV30 to TRBJ2-3; 7 nucleotides match TRBD2. J gave up 2 bases and V 0 bases, and 8 bases lay outside the gene matches. Germline CDR1 reads GTSNPN; CDR2 reads SVGIG (reference sequence). This CDR3 contains 16 residues. The CDR3: CAWSVRGGRVTDTQYF. The CDR3 bases are TGTGCCTGGAGTGTACGAGGCGGGAGAGTCACAGATACGCAGTATTTT.

CDR3 residues: CASSSNPSLARTGELFF. As DNA, the CDR3 is TGTGCCAGCAGCTCAAACCCCTCACTTGCCCGCACCGGGGAGCTGTTTTTT. V and J are TRBV7-9 and TRBJ2-2; D unclear. Germline CDR1 is SEHNR and CDR2 is FQNEAQ (reference sequence). This CDR3 has 17 residues. V lost 4 bases, J lost 4 bases, and 19 bases lay in between.